These 28 T cell receptor beta chains came from one sample sequenced in a study of blood T cell repertoires in COVID-19. Some clones are missing from TCRdb's copy, which holds only in-frame ones; the method was immunoSEQ multiplex PCR. The sample has 120,000 to 150,000 clones; about 87% are singletons. Sequencing was carried out using peripheral blood. The receptors here all came from a woman aged 45-65 years with acute or convalescent COVID-19.

The chain links TRBV24-1 to TRBJ2-2, with 8 nucleotides matching TRBD1. V lost 7 bases to trimming and J lost 3 bases; unmatched junction nucleotides: 15. The CDR3 runs to 18 residues. Germline lookup yields CDR1 KGHDR and CDR2 SFDVKD. CDR3 in amino acids: CATRSRTGLVDDTGELFF. In DNA form, the CDR3 reads TGTGCCACCAGATCCCGGACAGGGTTAGTTGATGACACCGGGGAGCTGTTTTTT.

The gene calls are TRBV4-1 and TRBJ2-1, with 10 bases lining up with TRBD2. Germline V CDR1 and CDR2: MGHRA, YSYEKL. The CDR3 covers 19 residues. V dropped 3 bases and J dropped 5; count of bases not matched to a gene: 16. The chain's CDR3 is CASSHQFEPGLAEDNEQFF. The CDR3 DNA reads TGCGCCAGCAGCCATCAATTTGAACCCGGACTAGCGGAGGACAATGAGCAGTTCTTC.

This chain uses TRBV27 with TRBJ2-1; TRBD2 matches at 10 bases. The CDR3 has 14 residues. V gave up 7 bases and J gave up 5 bases; unmatched junction bases: 5. Germline CDR1 and CDR2: MNHEY and SMNVEV (reference sequence). In nucleotides, the CDR3 is TGTGCCAGCATTGAAGGACTAGCGGACAATGAGCAGTTCTTC. Protein: CASIEGLADNEQFF.

V is TRBV3-1 (or the pseudogene TRBV3-2) and J is TRBJ2-7, with TRBD2 matching over 7 bases. CDR1 and CDR2 from the germline V gene are LGHDT and YNNKEL (reference sequence). The CDR3 runs 16 residues. Losses at the gene ends were 0 bases for V and 2 bases for J; bases not matched to a gene: 7. Written as DNA, the CDR3 is TGTGCCAGCAGCCAAGATCCGGGACTAACCACCTACGAGCAGTACTTC. Its translation is CASSQDPGLTTYEQYF.

The chain recombines TRBV6-5 with TRBJ2-1, with 7 bases identical to TRBD2. J lost 3 bases, V lost 0 bases, and 2 bases had no gene match. CDR3 length: 15 amino acids. Germline V gene data show CDR1 as MNHEY and CDR2 as SVGAGI. The CDR3 here is CASSYSGGIYNEQFF. In nucleotides, the CDR3 is TGTGCCAGCAGTTACTCGGGAGGGATCTACAATGAGCAGTTCTTC.

The rearrangement links TRBV27 to TRBJ1-1, with a tentative D call TRBD1 (5 bases). Germline CDR1 and CDR2: MNHEY and SMNVEV (reference sequence). V was pared by 5 bases and J by 0 bases, with 19 bases between. CDR3 length equals 17 residues. The CDR3: CASSARVGGVMNTEAFF. The CDR3 coding sequence is TGTGCCAGCAGTGCGCGGGTGGGGGGGGTCATGAACACTGAAGCTTTCTTT.

The V and J genes are TRBV24-1 and TRBJ2-3, with TRBD2 matching 9 bases. V shed 4 bases, J shed 0 bases, and the junction held 4 bases outside the gene matches. CDR3 length: 16 residues. From germline, CDR1 is KGHDR and CDR2 SFDVKD. In DNA form, the CDR3 reads TGTGCCACCAGTGACCTAGCGGGGACTAGCACAGATACGCAGTATTTT. Its translation is CATSDLAGTSTDTQYF.

The chain is built from TRBV12-5 and TRBJ1-2, with D perhaps matching TRBD1 (5 bases). The germline V gene encodes CDR1 LGHNT and CDR2 FRNRAP. This CDR3 region has 16 residues. V shed 6 bases and J shed 3 bases, with 20 bases lying between them. The CDR3 protein is CASGADGGLIDYGYTF. In DNA form, the CDR3 reads TGTGCTAGTGGGGCTGACGGGGGTTTAATCGACTATGGCTACACCTTC.

The chain links TRBV2 to TRBJ2-2; tentative D call: TRBD1 (6 bases). The V and J ends lost 3 bases and 6 bases respectively, with 17 bases between them. The CDR3 is made up of 16 amino acids. Germline V lookup: CDR1 SNHLY, CDR2 FYNNEI. CDR3 amino acids: CASSDTGYHRAGELFF. As DNA, the CDR3 is TGTGCCAGCAGTGACACAGGGTACCACCGCGCCGGGGAGCTGTTTTTT.

The chain carries TRBV11-2 and TRBJ1-2; 12 positions agree with TRBD1. This CDR3 spans 19 amino acids. In germline, CDR1 is SGHAT, CDR2 FQNNGV. With V trimmed by 10 bases and J by 4 bases, 22 bases remained unmatched. The CDR3 reads CATKPNRGTGGRKGYGYTF. The CDR3 bases are TGTGCCACCAAGCCCAATAGGGGGACAGGGGGCAGAAAAGGCTATGGCTACACCTTC.

V gene TRBV3-1 (or the pseudogene TRBV3-2) combines with J gene TRBJ2-7; a weak D match, TRBD1 (6 bases). This CDR3 contains 13 residues. The germline V gene has CDR1 LGHDT and CDR2 YNNKEL (reference sequence). Trimming stripped 4 bases from V and 7 bases from J, with 14 bases between. The CDR3 DNA follows: TGTGCCAGCAGCCCGAACAGGGAAGAGGAGCAGTACTTC. Its translation is CASSPNREEEQYF.

This sequence joins TRBV30 and TRBJ1-2; TRBD1 matches 7 bases. Unmatched junction bases numbered 9, after V lost 0 bases and J lost 5 bases. Germline lookup yields CDR1 GTSNPN and CDR2 SVGIG (reference sequence). This CDR3 has 15 amino acids. The CDR3 region is CAWSVRGRIGYGYTF. CDR3 bases: TGTGCCTGGAGTGTAAGGGGGCGGATAGGGTATGGCTACACCTTC.

This clone was seen a single time. CDR3: CASSEWGQGASEQFF. CDR3 nucleotides: TGTGCCAGCAGTGAATGGGGACAGGGGGCGAGTGAGCAGTTCTTC. This chain connects TRBV6-1 to TRBJ2-1, with 12 nucleotides matching TRBD1. With 2 bases clipped from V and 9 bases from J, the junction kept 5 bases outside the gene matches. The CDR3 is 15 amino acids. CDR1 is MNHNS and CDR2 is SASEGT in the germline V gene.

The chain links TRBV19 to TRBJ1-5; D gene ambiguous. V was clipped by 1 base and J by 4 bases, with 11 bases between them. The germline gives CDR1 LNHDA, CDR2 SQIVND (reference sequence). The CDR3 length is 15 residues. The CDR3 region is CASSIASGANQPQHF. The CDR3, as DNA: TGTGCCAGTAGTATAGCGTCGGGTGCGAATCAGCCCCAGCATTTT.

The J gene is TRBJ1-6, the V gene TRBV27, with 10 bases matching TRBD1. The trim removed 5 bases at V and 10 bases at J, leaving 5 bases unmatched. Germline V gene lookup returns CDR1 MNHEY and CDR2 SMNVEV (reference sequence). The CDR3 totals 14 residues. CDR3 nucleotide sequence: TGTGCCAGCAGTCCGGGACAGGGGAACTCACCCCTCCACTTT. This translates into CASSPGQGNSPLHF.

Only one count was recorded for this clone. This chain joins TRBV19 and TRBJ1-5; TRBD1 matches 8 bases. J gave up 1 base and V 5 bases, and 4 bases lay outside the gene matches. Germline V gene data show CDR1 as LNHDA and CDR2 as SQIVND (reference sequence). There are 15 residues in the CDR3. For the CDR3, the DNA is TGTGCCAGTAGTGGGGGGACAGGAAGCAATCAGCCCCAGCATTTT. Translation: CASSGGTGSNQPQHF.

The rearrangement links TRBV11-3 to TRBJ2-1, with TRBD2 matching 10 bases. The CDR3 runs 15 residues. With V trimmed by 5 bases and J by 6 bases, 7 bases remained unmatched. The germline V gene encodes CDR1 SGHNT and CDR2 YENEEA. This CDR3 reads CASSLTSGPFNEQFF. The DNA for the CDR3 is TGTGCCAGCAGCCTGACTAGCGGGCCCTTCAATGAGCAGTTCTTC.

CDR3 sequence: CASSFASAGVNTQYF. DNA for the CDR3: TGCGCCAGCAGCTTCGCTAGCGCTGGGGTGAATACGCAGTATTTT. The chain couples TRBV5-1 to TRBJ2-3; D might be TRBD2 (6 bases). V was shortened by 2 bases and J by 7 bases, with 17 bases between the two germline ends. The CDR3 contains 15 residues. From germline, CDR1 is SGHRS and CDR2 YFSETQ.

The chain combines TRBV12-3 or TRBV12-4 with TRBJ2-1; 9 bases match TRBD2. The V segment lost 8 bases and the J segment 10 bases; nucleotides outside the gene matches: 6. This CDR3 contains 12 residues. The CDR3 DNA is TGTGCCAGCGGGACTAGCTTCCAGGAGCAGTTCTTC. Amino acids: CASGTSFQEQFF.

The V and J genes are TRBV29-1 and TRBJ1-1; the D is unclear. Per the germline V gene, CDR1 is SQVTM and CDR2 is ANQGSEA. CDR3 size: 13 residues. With 3 bases removed from V and 1 base from J, the gap between germline ends came to 9 bases. The CDR3 DNA sequence: TGCAGCGTTGACGAGGGCTGGAACACTGAAGCTTTCTTT. The encoded protein is CSVDEGWNTEAFF.

The chain links TRBV19 to TRBJ2-7, with TRBD1 identical over 12 bases. Germline loops: CDR1 LNHDA, CDR2 SQIVND (reference sequence). With 6 bases clipped from V and 4 bases from J, the junction kept 4 bases outside the gene matches. This CDR3 comprises 14 residues. CDR3 residues: CASRTGQGAYEQYF. CDR3 DNA: TGTGCCAGTAGAACGGGACAGGGGGCATACGAGCAGTACTTC.

The CDR3 region is CASTDREAEAFF. In DNA form, the CDR3 reads TGTGCCAGTACAGACAGGGAGGCTGAAGCTTTCTTT. This chain links TRBV19 with TRBJ1-1; TRBD1 matches 7 bases. Germline-derived CDR1 and CDR2 are LNHDA and SQIVND (reference sequence). The CDR3 covers 12 residues. After removal of 7 bases from V and 6 bases from J, the junction contained 5 bases not matched to a gene. Full variable domain (missing parts from reference TRBV19 and TRBJ1-1): DGGITQSPKYLFRKEGQNVTLSCEQNLNHDAMYWYRQDPGQGLRLIYYSQIVNDFQKGDIAEGYSVSREKKESFPLTVTSAQKNPTAFYLCASTDREAEAFFGQGTRLTVV.

The count of this clone is one. This sequence joins TRBV19 and TRBJ1-4; possibly TRBD1 for D (5 bases). Between the trimmed V and J ends, which lost 0 bases and 5 bases, there was a span of 10 bases. The germline gives CDR1 LNHDA, CDR2 SQIVND (reference sequence). This CDR3 has 15 residues. The CDR3 region is CASSIEGDSNEKLFF. The CDR3 region has the DNA TGTGCCAGTAGTATAGAAGGGGATTCCAATGAAAAACTGTTTTTT.

The rearrangement links TRBV11-2 to TRBJ2-3; D gene unclear. Trimming removed 0 bases from V and 2 bases from J, with 6 bases in between. The germline CDR1 and CDR2 sequences are SGHAT and FQNNGV. The CDR3 is made up of 14 amino acids. CDR3 in amino acids: CASSLDRHTDTQYF. CDR3 in DNA: TGTGCCAGCAGCTTAGATAGACACACAGATACGCAGTATTTT.

J is TRBJ1-2 and V is TRBV27; tentatively, D is TRBD1 (6 bases). Between the trimmed V and J ends, which lost 5 bases and 8 bases, there was a span of 18 bases. This CDR3 region has 14 residues. Germline V gene sequence: CDR1 MNHEY, CDR2 SMNVEV (reference sequence). CDR3 bases: TGTGCCAGCAGTCCCGCCGGGGGGCCTTTGGGCTACACCTTC. Translation: CASSPAGGPLGYTF.

V usage is TRBV19 and J usage is TRBJ2-2; 11 bases line up with TRBD1. The CDR3 totals 19 residues. CDR1 and CDR2 (germline): LNHDA, SQIVND (reference sequence). V was pared by 5 bases and J by 1 base, with 12 bases of the junction left unmatched. The CDR3, as DNA: TGTGCCAGTAGTGCGGCCGGGACAGGGGGTCTTAGGAACACCGGGGAGCTGTTTTTT. Its protein is CASSAAGTGGLRNTGELFF.

The gene calls are TRBV30 and TRBJ2-1, with a tentative D call TRBD2 (6 bases). The CDR3 runs 14 residues. Germline V gives CDR1 GTSNPN, CDR2 SVGIG (reference sequence). Trimming left V 2 bases short and J 5 bases short, with 13 bases between. The CDR3 DNA is TGTGCCTGGAGTAGCCTGGACTATCACAATGAGCAGTTCTTC. This encodes CAWSSLDYHNEQFF.

The chain combines TRBV5-1 with TRBJ2-3, with 7 bases aligning to TRBD2. J lost 1 base, V lost 0 bases, and 11 bases had no gene match. Per germline, CDR1 SGHRS and CDR2 YFSETQ. This CDR3 spans 18 amino acids. The CDR3 protein is CASSLEPTGGGGTDTQYF. Written as DNA, the CDR3 is TGCGCCAGCAGCTTGGAACCGACTGGCGGGGGAGGCACAGATACGCAGTATTTT.